This TCR beta chain emerged from a study of blood T cell repertoires in COVID-19. About the study: Samples taken during acute and convalescent COVID-19 were collected in the United States, Italy and Spain. T cells, B-cell-depleted T cells, or PBMCs provided the cDNA or gDNA that served as material.

The CDR3 is made up of 12 amino acids. Germline assignment: CDR1 DFQATT and CDR2 SNEGSKA (reference sequence). As concerns this clone: The junction shows a germline mismatch at one end, possibly a read error.

Study processing details: For nucleated cells, counts were estimated from reference gene primer amplification. TCRdb keeps only in-frame clones here, not all; method: immunoSEQ multiplex PCR. Clone size and V and J calls were adopted from that table, with D and trimming inferred from the DNA. The table lists over 95,000 clones, roughly four fifths of them singletons, with about 9.4% in the top ten. The specimen sequenced was peripheral blood. This receptor was identified in a human donor in a cohort sampled during active COVID-19. This chain uses TRBV20-1 with TRBJ1-2, with D maybe TRBD1 (5 bases). Here the CDR3 reads CSASFDPRGVAF. The CDR3 coding sequence is TGCAGTGCTAGTTTTGATCCGCGGGGGGTGGCCTTC.